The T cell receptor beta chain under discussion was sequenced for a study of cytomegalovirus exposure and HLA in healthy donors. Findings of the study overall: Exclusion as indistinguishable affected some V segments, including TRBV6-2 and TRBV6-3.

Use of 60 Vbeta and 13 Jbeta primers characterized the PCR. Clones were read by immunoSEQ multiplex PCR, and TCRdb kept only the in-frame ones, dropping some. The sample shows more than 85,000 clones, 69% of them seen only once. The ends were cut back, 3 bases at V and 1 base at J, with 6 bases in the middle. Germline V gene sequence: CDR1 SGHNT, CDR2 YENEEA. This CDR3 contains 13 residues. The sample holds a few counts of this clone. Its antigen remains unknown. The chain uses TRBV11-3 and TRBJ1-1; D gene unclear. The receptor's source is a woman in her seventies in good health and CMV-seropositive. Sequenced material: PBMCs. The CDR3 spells CASSFGGNTEAFF. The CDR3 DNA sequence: TGTGCCAGCAGCTTTGGAGGGAACACTGAAGCTTTCTTT.